The 27 T cell receptor beta chains reported below all come from one sample, sequenced in a study of cytomegalovirus exposure and HLA in healthy donors. With 60 Vbeta and 13 Jbeta primers, the PCR was carried out. The data were produced by immunoSEQ multiplex PCR, yet TCRdb's version contains in-frame clones alone and is incomplete. The listing records around 100,000 clones. The sequenced sample consisted of PBMCs. These TCRs come from a middle-aged man in good health and CMV-seronegative.

As concerns this clone: The junction differs from germline at one of its ends, possibly a read error. The J gene is TRBJ1-1, the V gene TRBV7-7; no clear D gene. The CDR3 runs to 12 residues. Germline loops: CDR1 SSHAT, CDR2 FNYEAQ (reference sequence). Here the CDR3 DNA reads TGTGCTAGCAGCTCGAGGACTACGGGAGCTTTCTTT. Protein sequence: CASSSRTTGAFF.

The V gene is TRBV14, the J gene TRBJ2-5; D not resolved. The germline gives CDR1 SGHDN, CDR2 FVKESK. The CDR3 totals 13 residues. V was pared by 6 bases and J by 5 bases, with 13 bases between. CDR3 coding DNA: TGTGCCAGCAGGAGACGGGTTGGCGAGACCCAGTACTTC. Translating it yields CASRRRVGETQYF.

V gene TRBV30 combines with J gene TRBJ2-2; weak D call: TRBD1 (7 bases). CDR1 is GTSNPN and CDR2 is SVGIG in the germline V gene (reference sequence). The V and J ends lost 1 base and 4 bases respectively, with 13 bases between them. This CDR3 contains 15 residues. CDR3 residues: CAWSGQGGFTGELFF. The CDR3 bases are TGTGCCTGGAGTGGGCAGGGGGGATTCACCGGGGAGCTGTTTTTT.

The V call is TRBV6-5, the J call TRBJ2-4, with D tentatively TRBD2 (6 bases). Germline V lookup: CDR1 MNHEY, CDR2 SVGAGI. Trimming pared 6 bases from V and 3 bases from J, leaving 15 bases between. The CDR3 extends over 15 amino acids. DNA of the CDR3: TGTGCCAGCAGCCAGCCCTTCGGGGGCAAAAACATTCAGTACTTC. It specifies CASSQPFGGKNIQYF.

The V gene is TRBV5-1, the J gene TRBJ1-2; 8 bases are a match to TRBD1. CDR1 is SGHRS, CDR2 YFSETQ, per germline. The CDR3 contains 17 residues. Losses at the gene ends were 0 bases for V and 0 bases for J; bases not matched to a gene: 7. This CDR3 is CASSLGGRQGPNYGYTF. The DNA for the CDR3 is TGCGCCAGCAGCTTGGGGGGCCGACAGGGGCCTAACTATGGCTACACCTTC.

The chain recombines TRBV27 with TRBJ2-1; 15 nucleotides align to TRBD2. The trim removed 2 bases at V and 6 bases at J, leaving 11 bases unmatched. This CDR3 is 19 amino acids long. Germline loops: CDR1 MNHEY, CDR2 SMNVEV (reference sequence). The CDR3, as DNA: TGTGCCAGCAGTTTACCTGGGACTAGCGGGAGGCCCCGGGGCAATGAGCAGTTCTTC. The encoded protein is CASSLPGTSGRPRGNEQFF.

J is TRBJ1-1 and V is TRBV18, with a weak D call TRBD1 (6 bases). The CDR3 has 16 amino acids. Between the trimmed V and J ends, which lost 2 bases and 2 bases, there was a span of 15 bases. CDR1 is KGHSH, CDR2 LQKENI, per germline. The CDR3 reads CASSPKTLTGNTEAFF. CDR3 DNA sequence: TGTGCCAGCTCACCAAAAACCCTGACAGGCAACACTGAAGCTTTCTTT.

The rearrangement links TRBV5-4 to TRBJ1-2, with TRBD1 matching 12 bases. The V and J ends lost 2 bases and 8 bases, in that order; junction bases with no gene match: 7. The CDR3 totals 15 residues. Germline CDR1 is SGHNT and CDR2 is YYREEE (reference sequence). The CDR3 protein is CASSLAGQGAQGYTF. CDR3 nucleotide sequence: TGTGCCAGCAGCTTAGCGGGACAGGGGGCGCAGGGCTACACCTTC.

The genes are TRBV13 and TRBJ1-1, with no clear D. V was cut by 1 base and J by 5 bases, with 8 bases left in between. This CDR3 has 13 residues. Per germline, CDR1 PRHDT and CDR2 FYEKMQ (reference sequence). CDR3 sequence reads: CASSLEGGTEAFF. As DNA, the CDR3 is TGTGCCAGCAGCTTAGAGGGAGGAACTGAAGCTTTCTTT. The variable domain in full, with the rest retrieved from reference TRBV13 and TRBJ1-1, is AAGVIQSPRHLIKEKRETATLKCYPIPRHDTVYWYQQGPGQDPQFLISFYEKMQSDKGSIPDRFSAQQFSDYHSELNMSSLELGDSALYFCASSLEGGTEAFFGQGTRLTVV.

The rearrangement links TRBV6-5 to TRBJ1-1; TRBD1 might be the D (5 bases). CDR1 MNHEY and CDR2 SVGAGI come from the germline V gene. The CDR3 consists of 16 residues. Trimming took 0 bases from V and 11 from J, leaving 22 bases between them. The CDR3 DNA follows: TGTGCCAGCAGTTACTCCCATGAATCCGGGGGGGTTTCGGCTTTCTTT. Protein product: CASSYSHESGGVSAFF.

This sequence joins TRBV5-1 and TRBJ2-5; 8 positions agree with TRBD1. Germline-derived CDR1 and CDR2 are SGHRS and YFSETQ. The CDR3 runs 15 residues. With V trimmed by 4 bases and J by 5 bases, 10 bases remained unmatched. DNA for the CDR3: TGCGCCAGCAGCCCACAACAGGGGGTCGGGGAGACCCAGTACTTC. Translation gives CASSPQQGVGETQYF.

This rearrangement joins TRBV4-3 to TRBJ1-5, with TRBD1 identical over 7 bases. The CDR3 extends over 14 amino acids. Germline values: CDR1 LGHNA, CDR2 YSLEER. The junction had 3 bases not matched to a gene; V was cut back by 3 bases and J by 4 bases. CDR3 in amino acids: CASSQGTENQPQHF. The CDR3 region has the DNA TGCGCCAGCAGCCAGGGGACAGAGAATCAGCCCCAGCATTTT.

This chain links TRBV7-2 with TRBJ2-1; TRBD2 agrees at 7 bases. The length of the CDR3 is 15 residues. Germline V CDR1 and CDR2: SGHTA, FQGNSA. V shed 1 base and J 6 bases; nucleotides not matched to a gene: 6. As DNA, the CDR3 is TGTGCCAGCAGCTTAGGGTGGCTAGCGGCCAATGAGCAGTTCTTC. Translating gives CASSLGWLAANEQFF.

The rearrangement uses TRBV25-1 and TRBJ1-1, with 7 bases matching TRBD1. V dropped 9 bases and J dropped 4; count of bases not matched to a gene: 14. Germline V gene sequence: CDR1 MGHDK, CDR2 SYGVNS. The CDR3 consists of 15 residues. Written as DNA, the CDR3 is TGTGCCAGTCTCGAAGGACAGGCGGAGGGCACTGAAGCTTTCTTT. This codes for CASLEGQAEGTEAFF.

This chain joins TRBV6-5 and TRBJ1-1; TRBD1 matches at 7 bases. The CDR3 consists of 15 residues. V trimming: 0 bases; J trimming: 4 bases; junction bases outside the gene matches: 5. Per the germline V gene, CDR1 is MNHEY and CDR2 is SVGAGI. CDR3 coding DNA: TGTGCCAGCAGTTACTCGAGAAAGGGGGCCACTGAAGCTTTCTTT. Residues: CASSYSRKGATEAFF.

This chain links TRBV2 with TRBJ1-2; 8 nucleotides match TRBD1. The length of the CDR3 is 16 residues. After removal of 7 bases from V and 4 bases from J, the junction contained 14 bases not matched to a gene. From germline, CDR1 is SNHLY and CDR2 FYNNEI. CDR3: CASTGLGQGPSYGYTF. For the CDR3, the DNA is TGTGCCAGCACCGGACTTGGACAGGGTCCCTCCTATGGCTACACCTTC. Drawing the rest from reference TRBV2 and TRBJ1-2, the complete variable domain is EPEVTQTPSHQVTQMGQEVILRCVPISNHLYFYWYRQILGQKVEFLVSFYNNEISEKSEIFDDQFSVERPDGSNFTLKIRSTKLEDSAMYFCASTGLGQGPSYGYTFGSGTRLTVV.

The chain has TRBV11-3 and TRBJ2-5; 8 positions agree with TRBD1. V lost 1 base to trimming and J lost 5 bases; unmatched junction nucleotides: 6. Germline loops: CDR1 SGHNT, CDR2 YENEEA. The CDR3 is made up of 15 amino acids. The CDR3 here is CASSLGADREETQYF. The CDR3, as DNA: TGTGCCAGCAGCTTAGGAGCGGACAGGGAGGAGACCCAGTACTTC. Full variable domain (outside the CDR3, taken from reference TRBV11-3 and TRBJ2-5): EAGVVQSPRYKIIEKKQPVAFWCNPISGHNTLYWYLQNLGQGPELLIRYENEEAVDDSQLPKDRFSAERLKGVDSTLKIQPAELGDSAVYLCASSLGADREETQYFGPGTRLLVL.

The chain has TRBV6-1 and TRBJ1-2; perhaps TRBD1 as D (6 bases). The CDR3 consists of 15 residues. The V gene lost 2 bases and the J gene lost 4 bases, with 14 bases spanning the gap. Germline V gene lookup returns CDR1 MNHNS and CDR2 SASEGT. The CDR3 sequence: CASSERTAQVYGYTF. The CDR3, as DNA: TGTGCCAGCAGTGAACGGACAGCTCAGGTCTATGGCTACACCTTC.

The rearrangement joins TRBV6-1 to TRBJ2-7; 7 bases are a match to TRBD2. The germline CDR1 and CDR2 sequences are MNHNS and SASEGT. Losses at the gene ends were 6 bases for V and 5 bases for J; bases not matched to a gene: 7. This CDR3 has 13 residues. The CDR3 sequence: CASRDDGLDEQYF. CDR3 bases: TGTGCCAGCAGGGATGACGGACTAGACGAGCAGTACTTC.

The CDR3 nucleotides read TGTGCCAGCAGCGTAGCCCCGACAGGGCAAGAGACCCAGTACTTC. Translated, it gives CASSVAPTGQETQYF. The V and J genes are TRBV9 and TRBJ2-5, with 7 bases aligning to TRBD1. CDR1 is SGDLS, CDR2 YYNGEE, per germline. The CDR3 covers 15 residues. The V and J ends lost 0 bases and 2 bases, in that order; junction bases with no gene match: 4.

This chain links TRBV19 with TRBJ1-1; D perhaps matches TRBD1 (5 bases). The CDR3 is 18 amino acids. V was clipped by 4 bases and J by 0 bases, with 21 bases between them. Germline lookup yields CDR1 LNHDA and CDR2 SQIVND (reference sequence). The CDR3 here is CASSKNLPGTDMNTEAFF. The CDR3 nucleotides read TGTGCCAGTAGTAAAAATTTGCCGGGGACTGATATGAACACTGAAGCTTTCTTT.

The chain carries TRBV27 and TRBJ1-5, with 7 bases lining up with TRBD1. The CDR3 has 15 amino acids. Trimming removed 0 bases from V and 2 bases from J; junction bases left unmatched: 1. CDR1 MNHEY and CDR2 SMNVEV come from the germline V gene (reference sequence). CDR3 coding DNA: TGTGCCAGCAGTTTATCAACAGGGGGCAATCAGCCCCAGCATTTT. As protein: CASSLSTGGNQPQHF.

On this clone: Distinct nucleotide sequences in the sample also encode this CDR3. The genes are TRBV18 and TRBJ2-7; D is perhaps TRBD2 (6 bases). V lost 4 bases and J 7 bases, leaving 14 bases between the germline ends. Germline V gene data show CDR1 as KGHSH and CDR2 as LQKENI. The CDR3 consists of 13 residues. The CDR3: CASSQGAGREQYF. In DNA, the CDR3 is TGTGCCAGCTCACAGGGTGCTGGGAGGGAGCAGTACTTC.

V usage is TRBV18 and J usage is TRBJ2-5; 8 bases are shared with TRBD1. V shed 3 bases, J shed 4 bases, and the junction held 7 bases outside the gene matches. CDR1 KGHSH and CDR2 LQKENI come from the germline V gene. There are 15 residues in the CDR3. The CDR3 nucleotides are TGTGCCAGCTCACCCCAGAGGGACAGGAGAGAGACCCAGTACTTC. This translates into CASSPQRDRRETQYF.

This chain joins TRBV6-1 and TRBJ1-2; D might be TRBD1 (5 bases). V dropped 2 bases and J dropped 4 bases, with 14 bases sitting between them. The CDR3 extends over 15 amino acids. Germline V gene lookup returns CDR1 MNHNS and CDR2 SASEGT. The CDR3 coding sequence is TGTGCCAGCAGTGAAAGAGGCACAGGATCCTATGGCTACACCTTC. This codes for CASSERGTGSYGYTF.

The chain joins TRBV11-1 to TRBJ1-3; D is uncertain. The V end was cut by 5 bases, the J end by 4 bases, with 12 bases between. Germline V gives CDR1 SGHAT, CDR2 FQDESV (reference sequence). There are 14 residues in the CDR3. CDR3 sequence: CASSVSRSGNTIYF. CDR3 sequence (DNA): TGTGCCAGCAGCGTCAGCAGGTCCGGAAACACCATATATTTT. The variable domain in full, with the rest retrieved from reference TRBV11-1 and TRBJ1-3, is EAEVAQSPRYKITEKSQAVAFWCDPISGHATLYWYRQILGQGPELLVQFQDESVVDDSQLPKDRFSAERLKGVDSTLKIQPAELGDSAMYLCASSVSRSGNTIYFGEGSWLTVV.

This chain connects TRBV7-9 to TRBJ2-7; 9 nucleotides agree with TRBD1. The CDR3 has 15 amino acids. V was clipped by 5 bases and J by 2 bases; unmatched bases: 7. CDR1 and CDR2 from the germline V gene are SEHNR and FQNEAQ (reference sequence). This CDR3 reads CASSPGTGITYEQYF. In nucleotides, the CDR3 is TGTGCCAGCAGCCCTGGGACAGGGATCACCTACGAGCAGTACTTC.